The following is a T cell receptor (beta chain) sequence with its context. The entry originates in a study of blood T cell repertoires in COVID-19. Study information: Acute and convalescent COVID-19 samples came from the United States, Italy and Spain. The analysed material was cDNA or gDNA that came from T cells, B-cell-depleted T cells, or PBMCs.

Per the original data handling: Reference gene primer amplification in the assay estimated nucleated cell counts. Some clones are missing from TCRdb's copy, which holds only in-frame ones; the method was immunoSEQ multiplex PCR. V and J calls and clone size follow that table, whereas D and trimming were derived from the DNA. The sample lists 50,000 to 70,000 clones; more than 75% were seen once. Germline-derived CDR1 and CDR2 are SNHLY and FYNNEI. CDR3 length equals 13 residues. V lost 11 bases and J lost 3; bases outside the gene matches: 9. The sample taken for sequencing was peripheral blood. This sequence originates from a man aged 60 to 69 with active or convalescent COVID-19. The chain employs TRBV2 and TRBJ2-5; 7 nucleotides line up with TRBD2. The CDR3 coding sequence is TGTGCCGGCCGTGGGGGGGTTAAAGAGACCCAGTACTTC. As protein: CAGRGGVKETQYF.